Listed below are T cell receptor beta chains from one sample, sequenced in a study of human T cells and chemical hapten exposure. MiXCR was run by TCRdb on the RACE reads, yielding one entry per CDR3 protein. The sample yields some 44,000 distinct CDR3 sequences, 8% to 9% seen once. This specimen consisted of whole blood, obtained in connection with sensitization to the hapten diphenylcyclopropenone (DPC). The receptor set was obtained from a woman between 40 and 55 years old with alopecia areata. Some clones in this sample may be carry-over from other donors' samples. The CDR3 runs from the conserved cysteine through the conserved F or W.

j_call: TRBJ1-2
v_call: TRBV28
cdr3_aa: CASARQGPGYTF

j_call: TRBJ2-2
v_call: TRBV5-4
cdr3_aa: CASTSTTGELFF

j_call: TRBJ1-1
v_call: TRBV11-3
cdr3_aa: CASSLDGQGREAFF

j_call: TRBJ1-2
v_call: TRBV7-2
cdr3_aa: CASILVNYGYTF

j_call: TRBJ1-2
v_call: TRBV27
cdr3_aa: CASSLRQGFDGYTF

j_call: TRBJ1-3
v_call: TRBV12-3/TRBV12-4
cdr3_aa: CASSPGTGGNTIYF

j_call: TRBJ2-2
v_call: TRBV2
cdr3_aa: CASRGLAGYTGELFF

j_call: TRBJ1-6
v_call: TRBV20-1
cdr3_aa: CSARPDLNSPLHF

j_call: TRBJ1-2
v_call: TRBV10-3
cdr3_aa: CAISDPGGSGLYGYTF

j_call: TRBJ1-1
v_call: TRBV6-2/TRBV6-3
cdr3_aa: CASSRRTGRDTEAFF

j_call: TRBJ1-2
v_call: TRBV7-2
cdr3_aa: CASSLQRSYGYTF

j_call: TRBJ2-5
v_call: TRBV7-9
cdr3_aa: CASSPRGIQETQYF

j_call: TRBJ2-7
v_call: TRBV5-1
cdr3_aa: CASSLHDRSYEQYF

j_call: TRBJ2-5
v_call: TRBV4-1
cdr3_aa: CASSQGMGREKTQYF

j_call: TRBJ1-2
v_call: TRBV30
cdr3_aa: CAWSVEGIYGYTF

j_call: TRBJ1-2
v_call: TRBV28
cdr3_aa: CASSLQGASGYGYTF

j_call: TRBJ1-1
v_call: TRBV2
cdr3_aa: CASTFNTEAFF

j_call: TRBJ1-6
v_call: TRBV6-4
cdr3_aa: CASSETGGNSPLHF

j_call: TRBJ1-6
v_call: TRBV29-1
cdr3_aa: CSVDPGNNSPLHF

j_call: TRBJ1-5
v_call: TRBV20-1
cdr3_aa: CSASPQGYQPQHF

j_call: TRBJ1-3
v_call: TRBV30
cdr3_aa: CAWPNGGRFSGNTIYF

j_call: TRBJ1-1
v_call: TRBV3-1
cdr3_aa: CACSRGGQYTEAFF

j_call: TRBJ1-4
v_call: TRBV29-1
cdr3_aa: CSVGTGGSNEKLFF

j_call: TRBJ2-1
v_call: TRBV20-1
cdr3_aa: CSARPGSEQFF

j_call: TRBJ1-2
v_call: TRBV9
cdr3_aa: CASRGGYGYTF

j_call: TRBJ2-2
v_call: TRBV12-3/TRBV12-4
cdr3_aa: CASSPGSPHTGELFF

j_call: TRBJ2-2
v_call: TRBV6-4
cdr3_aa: CASSEGDTGELFF

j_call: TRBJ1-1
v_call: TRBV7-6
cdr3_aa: CASSLYRDTEAFF

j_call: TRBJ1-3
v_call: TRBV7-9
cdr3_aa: CASSLKGPGNTIYF

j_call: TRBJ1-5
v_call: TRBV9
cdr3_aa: CASSPRTGGLGANQPQHF

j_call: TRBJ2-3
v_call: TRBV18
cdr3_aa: CASSRTSGELASTDTQYF

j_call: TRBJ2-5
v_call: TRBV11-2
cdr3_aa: CASSNGYSMETQYF

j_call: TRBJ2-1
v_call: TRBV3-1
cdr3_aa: CASSQLGTATYNEQFF

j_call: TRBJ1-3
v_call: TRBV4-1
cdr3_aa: CASSQARTLSGNTIYF

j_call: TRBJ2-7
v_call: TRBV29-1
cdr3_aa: CSVVESSYEQYF

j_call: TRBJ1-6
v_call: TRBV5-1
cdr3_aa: CASSPGKISSDSPLHF

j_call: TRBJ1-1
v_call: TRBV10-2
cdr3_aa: CASSEGQGSNTEAFF

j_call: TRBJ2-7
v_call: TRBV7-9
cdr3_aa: CASSFPASTHEQYF

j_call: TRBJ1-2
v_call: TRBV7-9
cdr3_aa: CASSLRDTYSDYGYTF

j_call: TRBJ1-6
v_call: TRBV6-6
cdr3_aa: CASSTPMGGGNSPLHF

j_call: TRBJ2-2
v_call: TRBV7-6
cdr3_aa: CASSNRAGGFENTGELFF

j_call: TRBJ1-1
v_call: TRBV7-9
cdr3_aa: CASSSQGTEAFF

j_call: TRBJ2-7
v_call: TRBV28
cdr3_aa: CASSPQEYEQYF

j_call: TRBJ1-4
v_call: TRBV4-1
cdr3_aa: CASSQVGGEKLFF

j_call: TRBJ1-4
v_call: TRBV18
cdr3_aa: CASSQALNEKLFF